This TCR beta chain comes out of a study of regulatory T cells in long-lasting Graves disease (dated by TCRdb to 2020 to 2023). About the investigation overall: Persistent Graves' disease meant more than 5 years of antithyroid drug treatment with TSH receptor autoantibodies that stayed positive. The study was conducted in China and was registered as a clinical trial. Persistent Graves' disease patients were compared with newly diagnosed Graves' disease patients by peripheral blood TCR sequencing and RNA sequencing. TCR sequencing covered roughly 13 persistent and roughly 20 newly diagnosed Graves' disease patients, some 33 samples in total. Antithyroid drugs had been taken for 10 to 13 years on average by persistent Graves' disease patients in the clinical cohort. Findings and caveats that apply to the study as a whole: Lower TCR Shannon entropy and fewer highly expanded clones were observed in persistent Graves' disease patients than in newly diagnosed patients, which suggested clonal expansion. Sequencing and analysis were limited to the TCR beta chain. Peripheral blood alone was examined, since thyroid tissue, which constituted the primary lesion, could not be accessed. The authors acknowledged the small sample size as a limitation that may reduce accuracy. More public clonotypes were shared among persistent patients (roughly 2,700) than among newly diagnosed patients (over 900).

Interpreted using the paper, the time point label stands for: persistent/refractory GD, antithyroid drugs over 5 years with positive TRAb. RNA was extracted from PBMCs in TRIzol for both TCR sequencing and RNA sequencing. The diagnosis of Graves' disease followed American Thyroid Association guidelines. Patients were recruited from an endocrinology department in Xi'an, China. From each patient, around 9 milliliters of peripheral blood was collected into an EDTA anticoagulant tube. PBMCs were isolated by Ficoll Paque Plus density gradient separation without further T cell sorting. An Agilent 2100 Bioanalyzer and agarose gel were used to check RNA quality, and a NanoDrop 2000 was used to measure RNA concentration. To note about this clonotype: Its antigen target is currently unknown. No base qualities exist here, and no much larger clone lies one base off it.

To prepare the library, multiplex PCR was applied. This sample was sequenced with an Illumina HiSeq 4000. TCR beta libraries were built with iRepertoire HTBI primers and Arm-PCR amplification of CDR3 regions. Gel purification was performed on PCR products prior to sequencing. The authors' analysis ran thus. Gene usage analysis of CDR3 amino acid clonotypes relied on the 60 to 65 TRBV and about 15 TRBJ segments identified across samples. COPE and FqMerger were used to merge the filtered high-quality paired reads into contigs. Contigs were aligned with BLAST to IMGT TRBV, TRBD and TRBJ reference genes, and CDR3 was defined per IMGT. Clonotypes above 0.1% frequency were classified as highly expanded clones. Repertoire diversity was measured by Shannon entropy, and V-J evenness by the Gini coefficient. A clonotype found in more than one individual was treated as public. TCRdb trimmed the raw reads at Q25, called clones with MiXCR and kept productive beta chains. CDR3 protein sequences are deduplicated, and each keeps its most common genes and DNA. The V and J calls, along with clone size, are taken from TCRdb and not from the paper's own processing. The sample yields some 440,000 distinct CDR3 sequences; 20% to 25% were counted once. 7.8% of the sample goes to the ten largest clones.

The receptor was isolated from a female donor with Graves disease. This specimen consisted of peripheral blood mononuclear cells (PBMCs), obtained when the disease was refractory, from a patient treated with antithyroid drugs.

The DNA is TGTGCCAGCAGTGAAGCGGGGGGAGCCCATCAGCCCCAGCATTTT. Its product reads: CASSEAGGAHQPQHF. This sequence uses TRBV6-2 or TRBV6-3 and TRBJ1-5, with a weak D call of TRBD1 (5 bases match). The CDR3 runs 15 residues from the cysteine to the phenylalanine. Of the read, only the CDR3 DNA is kept; its 45 bases are in frame from base 1. The trim is 5 bases for V and 5 bases for J, with a gap of 16 bases between the germline ends. The germline V gene supplies CDR1 MNHEY and CDR2 SVGEGT.